What follows are 29 T cell receptor beta chains derived from one specimen sequenced in a study of human T cells and chemical hapten exposure. The time point denotes: patch test 1, 2 weeks after DPC sensitization. Sample treatment: therapeutic diphenylcyclopropenone sensitization with weekly scalp DPC. TCRdb passed the RACE reads through MiXCR, listing each CDR3 protein once. This table has approximately 340,000 distinct CDR3 sequences, roughly 6.9% appearing once. The sample was whole blood, taken in connection with sensitization to the hapten diphenylcyclopropenone (DPC). Source of these receptors: a woman aged 18-35 years with alopecia areata. Some clones in this sample may be carry-over from other donors' samples.

This clonotype has a count of ten or more. The chain carries TRBV20-1 and TRBJ2-5, with TRBD1 matching 9 bases. Germline CDR1 DFQATT, CDR2 SNEGSKA (reference sequence). V lost 4 bases, J lost 2 bases, and 17 bases stayed unmatched. The CDR3 length is 18 residues. DNA of the CDR3: TGCAGTGCTAAGTCCGGGGACCGAGGACAGGGGATGCAAGAGACCCAGTACTTC. Protein: CSAKSGDRGQGMQETQYF.

This clonotype showed up many times. The chain has TRBV5-1 and TRBJ2-7; perhaps TRBD2 as D (6 bases). CDR3 length: 14 amino acids. V was clipped by 0 bases and J by 3 bases, with 10 bases between them. Germline V gives CDR1 SGHRS, CDR2 YFSETQ. CDR3 residues: CASSLAGEDYEQYF. The CDR3, as DNA: TGCGCCAGCAGCTTGGCGGGGGAAGACTACGAGCAGTACTTC.

This clonotype was picked up many times. The rearrangement uses TRBV7-9 and TRBJ2-3; the D call may be TRBD1 or TRBD2 (6 bases each). This CDR3 spans 16 amino acids. Germline loops: CDR1 SEHNR, CDR2 FQNEAQ (reference sequence). This CDR3 reads CETSRGWDLSADTQYF. The CDR3 DNA reads TGTGAAACTAGCAGGGGCTGGGATTTAAGCGCAGATACGCAGTATTTT.

In this sample, this clonotype turned up many times. The chain is built from TRBV9 and TRBJ2-3; 11 bases are a match to TRBD2. The CDR3 length is 17 residues. J was trimmed by 6 bases and V by 2 bases; bases with no gene match: 11. Germline V lookup: CDR1 SGDLS, CDR2 YYNGEE. The CDR3 protein is CASSVNVLAGDVDTQYF. As DNA, the CDR3 is TGTGCCAGCAGCGTGAACGTACTAGCGGGGGATGTGGATACGCAGTATTTT.

The rearrangement links TRBV5-1 to TRBJ2-2, with a tentative D call TRBD2 (6 bases). V was shortened by 3 bases and J by 3 bases, with 9 bases between the two germline ends. The CDR3 consists of 14 residues. The germline V gene encodes CDR1 SGHRS and CDR2 YFSETQ. CDR3 nucleotides: TGCGCCAGCAGCTCGGGGGAGTACACCGGGGAGCTGTTTTTT. Protein product: CASSSGEYTGELFF.

This clonotype was counted at least ten times. The chain joins TRBV20-1 to TRBJ1-2, with TRBD1 as a possible D gene (6 bases). The germline V gene encodes CDR1 DFQATT and CDR2 SNEGSKA (reference sequence). The CDR3 is made up of 14 amino acids. V was cut by 4 bases and J by 5 bases, with 17 bases left in between. The CDR3, as DNA: TGCAGTGCTAAGTCGGACAGTCTACTGTATGGCTACACCTTC. Protein: CSAKSDSLLYGYTF.

This clonotype was observed many times. The chain carries TRBV7-9 and TRBJ2-1; D ambiguous. Germline V CDR1 and CDR2: SEHNR, FQNEAQ (reference sequence). V gave up 0 bases and J gave up 9 bases, with 6 bases separating them. The CDR3 contains 12 residues. This CDR3 is CASSLALGEQFF. The CDR3 DNA is TGTGCCAGCAGCTTAGCGCTTGGTGAGCAGTTCTTC.

The chain employs TRBV5-1 and TRBJ2-6; D is unclear. The V and J ends lost 7 bases and 1 base respectively, with 12 bases between them. CDR3 length: 15 amino acids. The germline V gene encodes CDR1 SGHRS and CDR2 YFSETQ. CDR3 region: CASLPLVSGANVLTF. For the CDR3, the DNA is TGCGCCAGCCTCCCTCTGGTGTCTGGGGCCAACGTCCTGACTTTC.

V is TRBV27 and J is TRBJ2-7; a possible D gene is TRBD1 (5 bases). The CDR3 has 15 residues. Germline values: CDR1 MNHEY, CDR2 SMNVEV (reference sequence). V was pared by 3 bases and J by 0 bases, with 12 bases between. Written as DNA, the CDR3 is TGTGCCAGCAGTTTTAGACAGATGAGCTCCTACGAGCAGTACTTC. This codes for CASSFRQMSSYEQYF.

In this sample, this clonotype turned up many times. The chain combines TRBV12-3 or TRBV12-4 with TRBJ2-3; possible D gene TRBD2, 5 bases. V lost 6 bases and J 0 bases, leaving 19 bases between the germline ends. The CDR3 runs 17 residues. CDR3 sequence reads: CASRGGRALFSTDTQYF. In DNA, the CDR3 is TGTGCCAGCAGAGGAGGCCGGGCTCTTTTTAGCACAGATACGCAGTATTTT.

This clonotype was observed at least ten times. V usage is TRBV6-5 and J usage is TRBJ2-3, with no clear D. Trimming took 4 bases from V and 1 from J, leaving 12 bases between them. Germline V gene lookup returns CDR1 MNHEY and CDR2 SVGAGI. The CDR3 has 15 residues. CDR3 in amino acids: CASSSKFGGTDTQYF. For the CDR3, the DNA is TGTGCCAGCAGTTCCAAATTTGGGGGCACAGATACGCAGTATTTT.

The chain combines TRBV27 with TRBJ2-2, with D unclear. From germline, CDR1 is MNHEY and CDR2 SMNVEV (reference sequence). Deletions cut 2 bases from V and 5 bases from J, with 6 bases between. CDR3 length: 13 residues. The CDR3 coding sequence is TGTGCCAGCAGTTTAGTTCTAACCGGGGAGCTGTTTTTT. The encoded protein is CASSLVLTGELFF.

This clonotype was seen more than once but under ten times. The rearrangement joins TRBV2 to TRBJ1-2; 9 bases are shared with TRBD1. With 0 bases clipped from V and 3 bases from J, the junction kept 5 bases outside the gene matches. Per germline, CDR1 SNHLY and CDR2 FYNNEI. The length of the CDR3 is 16 residues. The CDR3 DNA reads as TGTGCCAGCAGTGAAGCGCCGGGGACAGGGCACTATGGCTACACCTTC. This codes for CASSEAPGTGHYGYTF.

CDR3 sequence: CASSIRRAAGGEETQYF. The CDR3 DNA reads TGTGCCAGCAGCATTCGGAGGGCAGCGGGGGGTGAAGAGACCCAGTACTTC. The chain joins TRBV7-2 to TRBJ2-5; 9 nucleotides line up with TRBD2. CDR3 size: 17 residues. Germline CDR1 SGHTA, CDR2 FQGNSA. Trimming cost V 5 bases and J 3 bases; bases outside gene matches: 13. The entire variable domain, with the rest obtained from reference TRBV7-2 and TRBJ2-5, is as follows: GAGVSQSPSNKVTEKGKDVELRCDPISGHTALYWYRQSLGQGLEFLIYFQGNSAPDKSGLPSDRFSAERTGGSVSTLTIQRTQQEDSAVYLCASSIRRAAGGEETQYFGPGTRLLVL.

The table lists this clonotype with a few counts. The V call is TRBV19, the J call TRBJ1-2; no clear D gene. The V gene lost 5 bases and the J gene lost 5 bases, with 21 bases spanning the gap. Germline V CDR1 and CDR2: LNHDA, SQIVND (reference sequence). The CDR3 length is 16 residues. This chain's CDR3 is CASSPNPTPMKYGYTF. CDR3 DNA sequence: TGTGCCAGTAGTCCAAATCCGACTCCCATGAAGTATGGCTACACCTTC.

The V and J genes are TRBV5-1 and TRBJ1-4; the D is unclear. The CDR3 spans 14 residues. Germline V gene sequence: CDR1 SGHRS, CDR2 YFSETQ. Trimming removed 6 bases from V and 3 bases from J, with 12 bases in between. The CDR3 nucleotides read TGCGCCAGCACCTACGGACGATCTAATGAAAAACTGTTTTTT. This encodes CASTYGRSNEKLFF.

This clonotype was counted a few times. The chain is built from TRBV5-5 and TRBJ1-1, with D uncertain. CDR1 and CDR2 (germline): SGHKS, YYEKEE (reference sequence). The germline V and J ends were trimmed by 3 bases and 1 base, with 7 bases remaining between them. This CDR3 contains 13 residues. The CDR3 DNA sequence: TGTGCCAGCAGCTCTTACTCGAACACTGAAGCTTTCTTT. Translating it yields CASSSYSNTEAFF. Full variable domain (rest looked up from reference TRBV5-5 and TRBJ1-1): DAGVTQSPTHLIKTRGQQVTLRCSPISGHKSVSWYQQVLGQGPQFIFQYYEKEERGRGNFPDRFSARQFPNYSSELNVNALLLGDSALYLCASSSYSNTEAFFGQGTRLTVV.

V and J are TRBV12-3 or TRBV12-4 and TRBJ1-2; 9 bases match TRBD1. The CDR3 is 13 amino acids. Trimming took 7 bases from V and 8 from J; bases not matched to a gene: 8. The CDR3, as DNA: TGTGCCAGCATTAGGGACAGGGTGGGAGGCTACACCTTC. Protein product: CASIRDRVGGYTF.

This clonotype occurred a few times. DNA of the CDR3: TGTGCCAGCAGTTTTGATTCAGCGGGGGGATACACAGATACGCAGTATTTT. It translates to CASSFDSAGGYTDTQYF. The V and J genes are TRBV28 and TRBJ2-3, with 9 bases identical to TRBD2. In germline, CDR1 is MDHEN, CDR2 SYDVKM. Trimming took 3 bases from V and 2 from J; bases not matched to a gene: 9. This CDR3 comprises 17 residues.

This clonotype was observed at least ten times. The rearrangement uses TRBV12-3 or TRBV12-4 and TRBJ2-7; 8 bases are a match to TRBD2. The J segment lost 0 bases and the V segment lost 5 bases, leaving 3 bases of the junction unmatched. The CDR3 consists of 14 residues. This chain's CDR3 is CASSMSGGSYEQYF. As DNA, the CDR3 is TGTGCCAGCAGTATGAGCGGGGGCTCCTACGAGCAGTACTTC.

The sample holds many counts of this clonotype. An end of the junction differs from the germline gene, which may be a read error. The chain couples TRBV7-7 to TRBJ2-7; 7 bases are shared with TRBD1. The CDR3 extends over 13 amino acids. The germline CDR1 and CDR2 sequences are SSHAT and FNYEAQ (reference sequence). DNA for the CDR3: TGTGCTAGCAGCCCTGACAGGGTGGGCGAGCAGTACTTC. It codes for CASSPDRVGEQYF.

V gene TRBV10-3 combines with J gene TRBJ2-7; tentatively, D is TRBD2 (5 bases). The CDR3 runs 15 residues. V gave up 2 bases and J gave up 0 bases, with 11 bases separating them. Germline V gives CDR1 ENHRY, CDR2 SYGVKD. The CDR3 loop reads CAISERTSFSYEQYF. CDR3 coding DNA: TGTGCCATCAGTGAGCGGACTTCCTTCTCCTACGAGCAGTACTTC.

The rearrangement uses TRBV6-2 or TRBV6-3 and TRBJ1-6; TRBD1 matches at 9 bases. V trimming: 6 bases; J trimming: 2 bases; junction bases outside the gene matches: 8. This CDR3 is 17 amino acids long. Germline values: CDR1 MNHEY, CDR2 SVGEGT. This CDR3 reads CASSSPGQGPYNSPLHF. The CDR3 region has the DNA TGTGCCAGCAGCAGCCCGGGACAGGGCCCCTATAATTCACCCCTCCACTTT.

This clonotype came up a few times. The rearrangement links TRBV5-1 to TRBJ2-3; D might be TRBD2 (6 bases). V gave up 0 bases and J gave up 6 bases, with 11 bases separating them. This CDR3 region has 14 residues. CDR1 is SGHRS and CDR2 is YFSETQ in the germline V gene. The CDR3 DNA follows: TGCGCCAGCAGCTTGGAACGGGGGTTGGATACGCAGTATTTT. Protein product: CASSLERGLDTQYF.

This clonotype was recorded many times. This chain uses TRBV4-3 with TRBJ1-1; 11 bases agree with TRBD1. Germline CDR1 is LGHNA and CDR2 is YSLEER. Germline trimming cut 2 bases from V and 8 bases from J; bases unmatched to any gene: 7. The CDR3 extends over 15 amino acids. As DNA, the CDR3 is TGCGCCAGCAGCCAAATGGGGACAGGGGGTTCCGAAGCTTTCTTT. This encodes CASSQMGTGGSEAFF.

This clonotype was recorded a few times. The chain carries TRBV29-1 and TRBJ1-2; tentative D call: TRBD1 (5 bases). V was pared by 6 bases and J by 1 base, with 21 bases between. Germline CDR1 reads SQVTM; CDR2 reads ANQGSEA. The CDR3 has 16 residues. The CDR3 sequence is CSVDRSQQDYNYGYTF. The DNA of the CDR3 is TGCAGCGTAGACCGGAGCCAACAGGACTATAACTATGGCTACACCTTC.

The genes are TRBV19 and TRBJ1-4, with 10 nucleotides matching TRBD1. The V gene's germline CDR1 is LNHDA and CDR2 SQIVND (reference sequence). Trimming took 4 bases from V and 2 from J; bases not matched to a gene: 10. CDR3 length: 18 residues. The CDR3 bases are TGTGCCAGTAGTACACGAACCGGGACAGGGGCGACTAATGAAAAACTGTTTTTT. This sequence encodes CASSTRTGTGATNEKLFF.

This clonotype was observed a handful of times. The J gene is TRBJ2-2, the V gene TRBV28; 7 bases map to TRBD2. CDR1 and CDR2 from the germline V gene are MDHEN and SYDVKM. The ends lost 4 bases at V and 1 base at J; junction bases unmatched: 15. The CDR3 covers 19 residues. This CDR3 reads CASSSYIPLSGENTGELFF. In DNA, the CDR3 is TGTGCCAGCAGTTCTTATATCCCTCTCAGCGGGGAGAACACCGGGGAGCTGTTTTTT. Variable domain in full (rest from reference TRBV28 and TRBJ2-2): DVKVTQSSRYLVKRTGEKVFLECVQDMDHENMFWYRQDPGLGLRLIYFSYDVKMKEKGDIPEGYSVSREKKERFSLILESASTNQTSMYLCASSSYIPLSGENTGELFFGEGSRLTVL.

This clonotype was detected ten times or more. The rearrangement joins TRBV18 to TRBJ2-5; D may be TRBD2 (6 bases). Germline V gene lookup returns CDR1 KGHSH and CDR2 LQKENI. V lost 1 base and J 4 bases, leaving 13 bases between the germline ends. The CDR3 runs to 15 residues. CDR3 sequence: CASSPLGRGGETQYF. The CDR3 coding sequence is TGTGCCAGCTCACCACTGGGCCGGGGAGGAGAGACCCAGTACTTC.